Listed below are T cell receptor beta chains from one sample, sequenced in a study of T cell repertoires in aging, cancer and after chemotherapy. MiXCR, applied by TCRdb to the multiplex PCR reads, yields one record per CDR3 protein. In the table there are more than 8,000 distinct CDR3 sequences, around 25% of which are singletons. The sequenced sample was blood. The receptors derive from a human donor with a blood cancer. The CDR3 runs from the conserved cysteine through the conserved F or W. Each record gives: V gene, CDR3 length, D gene, clone size, J gene, CDR3 protein, CDR3 DNA. D genes are given only for firm matches. Clone size is not always given. Where it is, it says once, few, many or a class for expanded clones.

v_call: TRBV27; cdr3_length: 18; d_call: NA; clone_size: NA; j_call: TRBJ2-1; cdr3_aa: CASSLSVTFFLSYNEQFF; cdr3_nt: TGTGCCAGCAGTTTGTCGGTCACTTTCTTCCTCTCCTACAATGAGCAGTTCTTC
v_call: TRBV6-2/TRBV6-3; cdr3_length: 15; d_call: TRBD1; clone_size: medium-sized; j_call: TRBJ1-2; cdr3_aa: CASRGPGQGLYGYTF; cdr3_nt: TGTGCCAGCAGGGGCCCGGGACAGGGCCTCTATGGCTACACCTTC
v_call: TRBV6-5; cdr3_length: 14; d_call: NA; clone_size: medium-sized; j_call: TRBJ2-7; cdr3_aa: CASSYPGKGSEQYF; cdr3_nt: TGTGCCAGCAGTTACCCTGGCAAAGGGAGCGAGCAGTACTTC
v_call: TRBV7-9; cdr3_length: 13; d_call: NA; clone_size: many; j_call: TRBJ2-5; cdr3_aa: CASSWETQETQYF; cdr3_nt: TGTGCCAGCAGCTGGGAGACCCAAGAGACCCAGTACTTC
v_call: TRBV20-1; cdr3_length: 13; d_call: NA; clone_size: NA; j_call: TRBJ1-1; cdr3_aa: CSARDRMNTEAFF; cdr3_nt: TGCAGTGCTAGAGACCGGATGAACACTGAAGCTTTCTTT
v_call: TRBV5-6; cdr3_length: 15; d_call: NA; clone_size: few; j_call: TRBJ1-1; cdr3_aa: CASSLGVSLNTEAFF; cdr3_nt: TGTGCCAGCAGCTTGGGGGTCAGCTTGAACACTGAAGCTTTCTTT
v_call: TRBV6-5; cdr3_length: 15; d_call: TRBD1; clone_size: NA; j_call: TRBJ1-1; cdr3_aa: CASSAGQGLNTEAFF; cdr3_nt: TGTGCCAGCAGTGCGGGACAGGGTTTGAACACTGAAGCTTTCTTT
v_call: TRBV6-2/TRBV6-3; cdr3_length: 14; d_call: NA; clone_size: medium-sized; j_call: TRBJ2-2; cdr3_aa: CASSYSTDTGELFF; cdr3_nt: TGTGCCAGCAGTTACTCGACAGACACCGGGGAGCTGTTTTTT
v_call: TRBV5-1; cdr3_length: 18; d_call: TRBD2; clone_size: NA; j_call: TRBJ2-5; cdr3_aa: CASSGETSGRARWETQYF; cdr3_nt: TGCGCCAGCAGCGGAGAGACTAGCGGGAGGGCCCGGTGGGAGACCCAGTACTTC
v_call: TRBV7-9; cdr3_length: 12; d_call: NA; clone_size: few; j_call: TRBJ2-7; cdr3_aa: CASSLVGTEQYF; cdr3_nt: TGTGCCAGCAGCTTAGTCGGGACAGAGCAGTACTTC
v_call: TRBV7-2; cdr3_length: 15; d_call: NA; clone_size: NA; j_call: TRBJ2-3; cdr3_aa: CASSLEGASTDTQYF; cdr3_nt: TGTGCCAGCAGCTTAGAAGGGGCCAGCACAGATACGCAGTATTTT
v_call: TRBV7-9; cdr3_length: 14; d_call: NA; clone_size: many; j_call: TRBJ1-2; cdr3_aa: CASSPRRSNYGYTF; cdr3_nt: TGTGCCAGCAGCCCCCGGCGGTCTAACTATGGCTACACCTTC
v_call: TRBV12-3/TRBV12-4; cdr3_length: 14; d_call: NA; clone_size: medium-sized; j_call: TRBJ2-1; cdr3_aa: CATLRGANYNEQFF; cdr3_nt: TGTGCCACCCTCCGGGGGGCTAACTACAATGAGCAGTTCTTC
v_call: TRBV6-4; cdr3_length: 12; d_call: NA; clone_size: many; j_call: TRBJ2-3; cdr3_aa: CASSDDGGTQYF; cdr3_nt: TGTGCCAGCAGTGACGACGGGGGTACGCAGTATTTT
v_call: TRBV28; cdr3_length: 15; d_call: NA; clone_size: NA; j_call: TRBJ1-2; cdr3_aa: CASRAQGNRNYGYTF; cdr3_nt: TGTGCCAGCAGAGCCCAGGGTAACCGAAACTATGGCTACACCTTC
v_call: TRBV19; cdr3_length: 15; d_call: TRBD1; clone_size: once; j_call: TRBJ1-2; cdr3_aa: CASRVTGTGIYGYTF; cdr3_nt: TGTGCCAGTAGGGTAACCGGGACAGGGATATATGGATACACCTTC
v_call: TRBV5-5; cdr3_length: 16; d_call: TRBD2; clone_size: NA; j_call: TRBJ2-2; cdr3_aa: CASSDSGRSATGELFF; cdr3_nt: TGTGCCAGCAGCGATAGCGGGAGGTCGGCCACCGGGGAGCTGTTTTTT
v_call: TRBV28; cdr3_length: 17; d_call: TRBD1; clone_size: NA; j_call: TRBJ1-5; cdr3_aa: CASSSGTTGGLGQPQHF; cdr3_nt: TGTGCCAGCAGTTCAGGCACCACAGGGGGCTTAGGGCAGCCCCAGCATTTT
v_call: TRBV5-1; cdr3_length: 15; d_call: TRBD2; clone_size: NA; j_call: TRBJ2-1; cdr3_aa: CASSLEAGGSREQFF; cdr3_nt: TGCGCCAGCAGCTTGGAAGCGGGAGGGTCGCGAGAGCAGTTCTTC
v_call: TRBV7-3; cdr3_length: 13; d_call: NA; clone_size: few; j_call: TRBJ2-3; cdr3_aa: CASSLGSTDTQYF; cdr3_nt: TGTGCCAGCAGCTTAGGTAGTACAGATACGCAGTATTTT
v_call: TRBV15; cdr3_length: 14; d_call: NA; clone_size: many; j_call: TRBJ1-1; cdr3_aa: CATSRSRTVLEAFF; cdr3_nt: TGTGCCACCAGCAGATCGAGAACAGTGCTTGAAGCTTTCTTT
v_call: TRBV6-5; cdr3_length: 18; d_call: TRBD2; clone_size: NA; j_call: TRBJ2-3; cdr3_aa: CASRQQTGLAGPGDTQYF; cdr3_nt: TGTGCCAGCAGACAACAGACGGGACTAGCGGGGCCAGGGGATACGCAGTATTTT
v_call: TRBV6-5; cdr3_length: 16; d_call: TRBD1; clone_size: NA; j_call: TRBJ1-1; cdr3_aa: CASSYDRGRVKAEAFF; cdr3_nt: TGTGCCAGCAGTTACGACAGGGGAAGGGTAAAGGCTGAAGCTTTCTTT
v_call: TRBV7-2; cdr3_length: 16; d_call: TRBD1; clone_size: medium-sized; j_call: TRBJ2-2; cdr3_aa: CASSLLTGMNTGELFF; cdr3_nt: TGTGCCAGCAGCCTACTGACAGGGATGAACACCGGGGAGCTGTTTTTT
v_call: TRBV4-3; cdr3_length: 17; d_call: TRBD1; clone_size: NA; j_call: TRBJ1-1; cdr3_aa: CASSQDRTGLRGTEAFF; cdr3_nt: TGCGCCAGCAGCCAAGATAGGACAGGCCTACGGGGCACTGAAGCTTTCTTT
v_call: TRBV15; cdr3_length: 19; d_call: TRBD1; clone_size: NA; j_call: TRBJ2-1; cdr3_aa: CATSTWTGQGAPYYNEQFF; cdr3_nt: TGTGCCACCAGCACGTGGACAGGACAGGGGGCCCCCTACTACAATGAGCAGTTCTTC
v_call: TRBV13; cdr3_length: 15; d_call: TRBD1; clone_size: few; j_call: TRBJ1-1; cdr3_aa: CASSLDLWTGTEAFF; cdr3_nt: TGTGCCAGCAGCTTAGATTTATGGACAGGCACTGAAGCTTTCTTT
v_call: TRBV11-1; cdr3_length: 14; d_call: NA; clone_size: NA; j_call: TRBJ1-2; cdr3_aa: CASSHPGTSYGYTF; cdr3_nt: TGCGCCAGCAGCCATCCCGGGACAAGCTATGGCTACACCTTC
v_call: TRBV6-6; cdr3_length: 15; d_call: NA; clone_size: medium-sized; j_call: TRBJ2-3; cdr3_aa: CASSYRAGSTDTQYF; cdr3_nt: TGTGCCAGCAGTTACAGGGCAGGTAGCACAGATACGCAGTATTTT
v_call: TRBV12-3/TRBV12-4; cdr3_length: 12; d_call: NA; clone_size: NA; j_call: TRBJ2-7; cdr3_aa: CASSRTGNEQYF; cdr3_nt: TGTGCCAGCAGTAGAACAGGGAACGAGCAGTACTTC
v_call: TRBV5-1; cdr3_length: 14; d_call: TRBD1; clone_size: NA; j_call: TRBJ2-7; cdr3_aa: CASNQGQALYEQYF; cdr3_nt: TGCGCCAGCAACCAAGGACAGGCTCTCTACGAGCAGTACTTC